This TCR beta chain appears in the sequencing data of a study of beta chain features in type 1 diabetes. Points from the study as a whole: Moderate yet significant TCRB CDR3 shortening was seen in Type 1 diabetes patients in all four CD4+ subsets.

The V gene's germline CDR1 is SGHDN and CDR2 FVKESK. Deletions cut 3 bases from V and 8 bases from J, with 18 bases between. The CDR3 contains 15 residues. Reverse transcription of all isolated RNA meant that expressed TCRB transcripts were sequenced. Assay: immunoSEQ multiplex PCR; the TCRdb copy retains only in-frame clones and omits some. Found here are around 600,000 clones, around 12% of them singletons; the top ten hold more than 0.09%. This clone was seen only a few times. Its antigen is not known. The TCR originated in a man between 25 and 39 years old with type 1 diabetes. The sample was naive CD4+ T cells from blood. The chain recombines TRBV14 with TRBJ2-3; D possibly matches TRBD1 or TRBD2 (5 bases each). CDR3 residues: CASSQPGPPSGTQYF. DNA of the CDR3: TGTGCCAGCAGCCAGCCGGGACCACCGTCTGGTACGCAGTATTTT.